This T cell receptor (beta chain) was obtained from a study of blood T cell repertoires in COVID-19. Generated by immunoSEQ multiplex PCR, the TCRdb table keeps only in-frame clones and is missing some. This sample has roughly 160,000 clones, with more than 75% found just once. This clone was counted between two and nine times. This CDR3 is 14 amino acids long. The germline V gene encodes CDR1 LGHDT and CDR2 YNNKEL (reference sequence). Trimming at V came to 5 bases and at J to 7 bases, leaving 5 bases not matched to a gene. The gene calls are TRBV3-1 (or the pseudogene TRBV3-2) and TRBJ1-1; 12 positions agree with TRBD1. This sequence originates from a woman between 50 and 59 years old with COVID-19, enrolled during active disease. The sequenced sample consisted of peripheral blood. The CDR3 DNA is TGTGCCAGCAGCTGGGGACAGGGGGCAGTTGAAGCTTTCTTT. This gives the protein CASSWGQGAVEAFF.